The entry below gives a single T cell receptor beta chain sequence along with its context. Its antigen is not known. This table comes from immunoSEQ multiplex PCR, and its TCRdb copy is limited to in-frame clones, with some not included. The sample includes roughly 2 million clones, approximately 94% of them seen just once. Trimming removed 0 bases at V and 7 bases at J, with 16 bases between. Per the germline V gene, CDR1 is SGHVS and CDR2 is FQNEAQ. CDR3 size: 17 residues. This specimen belongs to a study of shared clonotypes between healthy human individuals. Points from the study as a whole: Richness estimates generally favored naive over memory subsets.

Selected positively for CCR7 and CD45RO-negative, naive CD8 cells excluded terminally differentiated effector memory CD45RA+ cells. This chain uses TRBV7-8 with TRBJ1-6; D possibly corresponds to TRBD1 (5 bases). The sequence derives from a man aged 18 to 30 in good health. Material for sequencing was naive CD8+ T cells sorted from blood. The CDR3 DNA is TGTGCCAGCAGCTTAGCGTTGGTGGCAGGGACGAATTCACCCCTCCACTTT. This gives the protein CASSLALVAGTNSPLHF.